This T cell receptor (beta chain) was captured in a study of blood T cells in healthy people across ages. This clonotype was found many times. The CDR3 is 16 amino acids. The germline gives CDR1 SGHKS, CDR2 YYEKEE (reference sequence). V lost 0 bases, J lost 3 bases, and 13 bases lay in between. Using a J-beta primer mix together with a sample-barcoded 5' primer, a second PCR was run for roughly 6 to 11 cycles. Each CDR3 protein gets one entry after TCRdb re-called the 5' RACE reads with MiXCR. The table shows about 1.7 million distinct CDR3 sequences, with under 30% occurring only once. The sample taken for sequencing was blood. The chain is built from TRBV5-5 and TRBJ1-5, with D maybe TRBD1 (5 bases). This TCR came from a woman aged 25 to 45 in good health. The CDR3 sequence is CASSLDVTENNQPQHF. CDR3 nucleotide sequence: TGTGCCAGCAGCTTGGACGTGACAGAGAACAATCAGCCCCAGCATTTT.